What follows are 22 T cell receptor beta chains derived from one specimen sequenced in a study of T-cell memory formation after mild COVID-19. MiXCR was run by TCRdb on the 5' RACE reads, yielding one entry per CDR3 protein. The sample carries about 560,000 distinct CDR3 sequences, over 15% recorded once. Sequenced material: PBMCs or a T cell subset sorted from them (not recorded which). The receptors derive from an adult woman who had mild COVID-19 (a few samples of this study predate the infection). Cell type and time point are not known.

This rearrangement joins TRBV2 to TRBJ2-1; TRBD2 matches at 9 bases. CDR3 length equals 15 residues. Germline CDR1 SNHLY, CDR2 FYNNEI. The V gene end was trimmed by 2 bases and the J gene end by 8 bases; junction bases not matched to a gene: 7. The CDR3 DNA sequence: TGTGCCAGCAGTGAACGGGCGGGAGGGTGGTATGAGCAGTTCTTC. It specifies CASSERAGGWYEQFF.

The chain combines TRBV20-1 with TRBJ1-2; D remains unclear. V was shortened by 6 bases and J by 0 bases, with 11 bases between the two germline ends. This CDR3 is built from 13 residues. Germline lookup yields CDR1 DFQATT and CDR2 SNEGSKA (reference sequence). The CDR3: CSAPIGTNYGYTF. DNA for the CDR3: TGCAGTGCCCCGATTGGAACTAACTATGGCTACACCTTC.

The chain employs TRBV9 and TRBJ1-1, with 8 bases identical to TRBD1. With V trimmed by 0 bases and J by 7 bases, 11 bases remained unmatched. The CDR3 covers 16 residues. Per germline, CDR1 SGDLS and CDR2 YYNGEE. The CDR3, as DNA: TGTGCCAGCAGCGTAGCTATAGGACAGGGAGTTGATGAAGCTTTCTTT. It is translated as CASSVAIGQGVDEAFF.

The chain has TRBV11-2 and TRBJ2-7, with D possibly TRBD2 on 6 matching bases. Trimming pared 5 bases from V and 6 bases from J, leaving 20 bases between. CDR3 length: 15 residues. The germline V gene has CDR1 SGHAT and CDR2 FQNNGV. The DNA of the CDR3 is TGTGCCAGCAGCCCACAAGGGATAGGGACTCGCGAGCAGTACTTC. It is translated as CASSPQGIGTREQYF.

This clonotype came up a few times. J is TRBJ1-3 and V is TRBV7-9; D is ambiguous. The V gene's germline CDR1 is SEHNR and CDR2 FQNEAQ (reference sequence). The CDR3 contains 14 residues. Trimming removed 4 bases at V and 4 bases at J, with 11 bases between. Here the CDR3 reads CASSSSGGGNTIYF. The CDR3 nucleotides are TGTGCCAGCAGCTCTTCGGGCGGCGGAAACACCATATATTTT.

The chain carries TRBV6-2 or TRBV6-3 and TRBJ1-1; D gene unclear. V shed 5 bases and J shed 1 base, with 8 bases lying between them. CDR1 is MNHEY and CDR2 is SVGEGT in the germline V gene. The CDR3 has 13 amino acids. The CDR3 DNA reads TGTGCCAGCAGTGACAAGGGGAACACTGAAGCTTTCTTT. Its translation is CASSDKGNTEAFF.

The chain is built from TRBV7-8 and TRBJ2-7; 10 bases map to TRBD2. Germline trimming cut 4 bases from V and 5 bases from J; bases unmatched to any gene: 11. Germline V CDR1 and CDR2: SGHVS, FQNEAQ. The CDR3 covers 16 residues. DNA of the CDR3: TGTGCCAGCAGCTCACATAGCGGGAGGCCTCCCGACGAGCAGTACTTC. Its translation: CASSSHSGRPPDEQYF.

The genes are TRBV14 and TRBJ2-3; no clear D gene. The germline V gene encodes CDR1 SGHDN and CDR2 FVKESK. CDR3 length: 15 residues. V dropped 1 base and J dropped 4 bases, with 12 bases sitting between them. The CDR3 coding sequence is TGTGCCAGCAGCCAAGTTAATAGGGTCGCAGATACGCAGTATTTT. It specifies CASSQVNRVADTQYF.

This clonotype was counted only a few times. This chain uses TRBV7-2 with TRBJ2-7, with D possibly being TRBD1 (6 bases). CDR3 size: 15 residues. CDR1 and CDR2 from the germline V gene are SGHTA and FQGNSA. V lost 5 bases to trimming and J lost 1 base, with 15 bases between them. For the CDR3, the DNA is TGTGCCAGCAGCGCCCAAGCAGGGGTTTCCTACGAGCAGTACTTC. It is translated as CASSAQAGVSYEQYF.

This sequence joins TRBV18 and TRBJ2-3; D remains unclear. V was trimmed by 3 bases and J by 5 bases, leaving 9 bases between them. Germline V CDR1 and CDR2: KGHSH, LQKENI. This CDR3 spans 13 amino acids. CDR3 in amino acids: CASSPGRRDTQYF. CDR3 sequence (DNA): TGTGCCAGCTCACCTGGCCGTAGAGATACGCAGTATTTT.

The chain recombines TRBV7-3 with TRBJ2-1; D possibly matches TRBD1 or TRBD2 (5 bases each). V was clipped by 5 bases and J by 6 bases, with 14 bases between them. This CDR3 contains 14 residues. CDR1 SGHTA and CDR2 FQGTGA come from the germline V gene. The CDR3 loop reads CASSTSGRINEQFF. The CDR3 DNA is TGTGCCAGCAGCACCTCGGGACGGATCAATGAGCAGTTCTTC.

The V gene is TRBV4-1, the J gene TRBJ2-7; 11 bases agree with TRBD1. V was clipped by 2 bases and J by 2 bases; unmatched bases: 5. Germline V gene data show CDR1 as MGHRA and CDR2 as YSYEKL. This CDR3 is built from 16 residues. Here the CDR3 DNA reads TGCGCCAGCAGCCAACCCGGGACAGGGGGAACCTACGAGCAGTACTTC. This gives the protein CASSQPGTGGTYEQYF.

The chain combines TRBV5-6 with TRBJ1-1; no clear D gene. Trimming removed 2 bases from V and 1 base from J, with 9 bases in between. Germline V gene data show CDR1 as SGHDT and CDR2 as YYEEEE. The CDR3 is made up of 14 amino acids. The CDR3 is CASSFGVGNTEAFF. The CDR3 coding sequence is TGTGCCAGCAGCTTTGGGGTGGGGAACACTGAAGCTTTCTTT.

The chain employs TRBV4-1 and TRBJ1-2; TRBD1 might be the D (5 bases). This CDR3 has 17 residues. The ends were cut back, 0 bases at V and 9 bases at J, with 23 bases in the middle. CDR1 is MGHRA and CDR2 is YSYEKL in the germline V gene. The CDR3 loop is CASSQDRTGAAALRYTF. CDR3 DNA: TGCGCCAGCAGCCAAGATCGGACTGGGGCGGCCGCTCTCCGCTACACCTTC.

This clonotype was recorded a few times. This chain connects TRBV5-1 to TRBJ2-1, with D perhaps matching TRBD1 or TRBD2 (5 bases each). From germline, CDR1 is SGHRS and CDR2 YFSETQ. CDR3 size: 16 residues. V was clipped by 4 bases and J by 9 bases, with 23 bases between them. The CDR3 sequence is CASSQGTQHPAGEQFF. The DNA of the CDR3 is TGCGCCAGCAGCCAAGGGACCCAACACCCCGCGGGTGAGCAGTTCTTC.

The CDR3 protein is CAGGLPYEQYF. In nucleotides, the CDR3 is TGTGCCGGGGGACTACCCTACGAGCAGTACTTC. This rearrangement joins TRBV6-8 to TRBJ2-7; TRBD2 agrees at 7 bases. The germline V gene encodes CDR1 MNHGY and CDR2 SAAAGT. This CDR3 has 11 amino acids. J was trimmed by 2 bases and V by 11 bases; bases with no gene match: 3.

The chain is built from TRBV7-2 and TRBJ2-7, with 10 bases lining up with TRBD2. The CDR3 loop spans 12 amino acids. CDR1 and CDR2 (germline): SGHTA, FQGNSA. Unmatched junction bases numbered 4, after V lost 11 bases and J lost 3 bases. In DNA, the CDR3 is TGTGCCCTGACTAGCGGGCACTACGAGCAGTACTTC. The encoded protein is CALTSGHYEQYF.

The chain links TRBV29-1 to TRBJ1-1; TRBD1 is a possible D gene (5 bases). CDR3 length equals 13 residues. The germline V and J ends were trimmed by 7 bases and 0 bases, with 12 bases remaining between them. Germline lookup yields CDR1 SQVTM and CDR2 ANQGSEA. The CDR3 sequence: CSASRGVNTEAFF. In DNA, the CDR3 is TGCAGCGCTTCTCGGGGGGTGAACACTGAAGCTTTCTTT.

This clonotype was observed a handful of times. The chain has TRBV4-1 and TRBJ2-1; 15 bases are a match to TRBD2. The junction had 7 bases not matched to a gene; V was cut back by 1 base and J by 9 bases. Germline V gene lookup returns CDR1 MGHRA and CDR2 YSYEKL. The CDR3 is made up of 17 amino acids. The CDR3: CASSQATGLAGGSEQFF. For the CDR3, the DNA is TGCGCCAGCAGCCAAGCAACCGGACTAGCGGGGGGGAGTGAGCAGTTCTTC.

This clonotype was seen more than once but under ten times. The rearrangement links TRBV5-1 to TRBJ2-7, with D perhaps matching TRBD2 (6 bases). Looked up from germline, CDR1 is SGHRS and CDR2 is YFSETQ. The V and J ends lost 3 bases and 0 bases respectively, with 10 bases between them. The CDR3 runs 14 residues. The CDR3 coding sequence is TGCGCCAGCAGCTGGCGGGACCGCTCCTACGAGCAGTACTTC. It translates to CASSWRDRSYEQYF.

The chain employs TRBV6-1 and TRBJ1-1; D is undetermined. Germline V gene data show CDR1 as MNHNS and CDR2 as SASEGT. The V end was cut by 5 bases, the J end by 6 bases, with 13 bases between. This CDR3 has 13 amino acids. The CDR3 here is CASSFVLGPEAFF. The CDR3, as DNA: TGTGCCAGCAGTTTCGTTTTAGGTCCTGAAGCTTTCTTT.

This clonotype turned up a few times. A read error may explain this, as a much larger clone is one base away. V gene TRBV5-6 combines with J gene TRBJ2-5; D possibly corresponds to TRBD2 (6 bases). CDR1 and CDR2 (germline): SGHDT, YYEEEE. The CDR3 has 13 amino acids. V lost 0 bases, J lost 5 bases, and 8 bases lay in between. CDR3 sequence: CASSLDSGETQYF. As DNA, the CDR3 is TGTGCCAGCAGCTTGGACAGCGGGGAGACCCAGTACTTC.